Reported below is one T cell receptor (beta chain). This CDR3 is 17 amino acids long. Per the germline V gene, CDR1 is MGHDK and CDR2 is SYGVNS. The germline V and J ends were trimmed by 7 bases and 1 base, with 20 bases remaining between them. Each subset's genomic DNA was shared equally among a number of immunoSEQ plates. TCRdb's copy holds only in-frame clones and misses some; the assay was immunoSEQ multiplex PCR. The sample shows about 96,000 clones, over 60% of them seen only once. This sample is part of a study of shared clonotypes between healthy human individuals. Sequencing was carried out using memory CD8+ T cells sorted from blood. As to subset: CD45RO+ cells pooled with CCR7-negative TemRA cells. The V and J genes are TRBV25-1 and TRBJ2-1; TRBD2 is a possible D gene (5 bases). The origin of this receptor is a man aged 30 to 39 in good health. CDR3 DNA sequence: TGTGCCAGCATGCTCTCTTTGGCGGGTAAATCCTACAATGAGCAGTTCTTC. Protein sequence: CASMLSLAGKSYNEQFF.